This T cell receptor beta chain stems from a study of vaccination effects on CD4 cells after COVID-19. Clones were read by immunoSEQ multiplex PCR, and TCRdb kept only the in-frame ones, dropping some. In the table there are tens of thousands of clones, 76% of which are singletons. Ahead of sequencing, the ViraFEST assay grew antigen-specific CD4+ T cells using viral peptide pools. CD4+ T cells were isolated after 10 days of culture. It was two doses of either the BNT162b2 or mRNA-1273 vaccine that participants received. They grew 1.8 million or so PBMC in each well, adding around 9 IU/ml IL-2 and about 10 ug/ml peptides. Study-level results: Common cold coronavirus cross-reactivity was shown by only 1 of 255 vaccine-induced clones in healthy vaccinees.

In this sample, this clone turned up once. Its antigen is not identified. The sample in question was CD4+ T cells from PBMCs cultured with HCoV-229E spike peptides, obtained after COVID-19 vaccination. The receptor was isolated from a human donor who received a COVID-19 vaccine.

The CDR3 coding sequence is TGTGCCAGCAGCGTAGGGGGGACAGCCCTGAACACTGAAGCTTTCTTT. As protein: CASSVGGTALNTEAFF. The rearrangement uses TRBV9 and TRBJ1-1, with TRBD1 matching over 7 bases. This CDR3 is built from 16 residues. After removal of 0 bases from V and 0 bases from J, the junction contained 5 bases not matched to a gene. Germline-derived CDR1 and CDR2 are SGDLS and YYNGEE. Using reference TRBV9 and TRBJ1-1 for the parts outside the CDR3, the full variable domain is DSGVTQTPKHLITATGQRVTLRCSPRSGDLSVYWYQQSLDQGLQFLIQYYNGEERAKGNILERFSAQQFPDLHSELNLSSLELGDSALYFCASSVGGTALNTEAFFGQGTRLTVV.